Sequencing of this TCR beta chain was carried out in a study of cytomegalovirus exposure and HLA in healthy donors. In the PCR, 60 Vbeta and 13 Jbeta primers were used. Profiling relied on immunoSEQ multiplex PCR, and the TCRdb table lists in-frame clones only, not all of them. The sample gives approximately 270,000 clones, about 80% of which show up once; around 0.33% is in the top ten. Findings of the study overall: Earlier analysis yielded a pattern in which most TCR beta V segments were productive about 87% or about 30% of the time.

V trimming: 5 bases; J trimming: 6 bases; junction bases outside the gene matches: 4. This CDR3 contains 14 residues. The germline V gene encodes CDR1 SGHDN and CDR2 FVKESK. This clone was picked up a small number of times. What it recognizes is unknown. The sequence derives from a girl under 10 years old in good health and CMV-seronegative. The sample consisted of PBMCs. This chain links TRBV14 with TRBJ2-1, with TRBD2 matching over 10 bases. For the CDR3, the DNA is TGTGCCAGCAGCTCTCTAGCGGGAGTCAATGAGCAGTTCTTC. Residues: CASSSLAGVNEQFF. The complete variable domain, with remaining parts taken from reference TRBV14 and TRBJ2-1, reads EAGVTQFPSHSVIEKGQTVTLRCDPISGHDNLYWYRRVMGKEIKFLLHFVKESKQDESGMPNNRFLAERTGGTYSTLKVQPAELEDSGVYFCASSSLAGVNEQFFGPGTRLTVL.